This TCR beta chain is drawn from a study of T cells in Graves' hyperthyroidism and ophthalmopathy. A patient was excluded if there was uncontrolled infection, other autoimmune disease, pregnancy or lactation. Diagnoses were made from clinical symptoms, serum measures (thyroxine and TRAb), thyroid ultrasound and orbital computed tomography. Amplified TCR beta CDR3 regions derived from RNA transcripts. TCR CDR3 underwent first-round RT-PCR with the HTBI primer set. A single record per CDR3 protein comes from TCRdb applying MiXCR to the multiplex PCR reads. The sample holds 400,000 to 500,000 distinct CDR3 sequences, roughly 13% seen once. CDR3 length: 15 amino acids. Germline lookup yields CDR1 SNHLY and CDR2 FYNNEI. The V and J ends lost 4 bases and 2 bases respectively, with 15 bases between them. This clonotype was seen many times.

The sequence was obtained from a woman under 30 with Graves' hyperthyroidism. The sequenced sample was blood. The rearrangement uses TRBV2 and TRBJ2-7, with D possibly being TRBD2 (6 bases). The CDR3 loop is CASSAGRAATYEQYF. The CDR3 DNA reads TGTGCCAGCAGTGCCGGGAGAGCGGCAACCTACGAGCAGTACTTC.